Each of the 22 T cell receptor beta chains below was sequenced from the same sample in a study of T cells in Graves' hyperthyroidism and ophthalmopathy. It was RNA transcripts that yielded the amplified TCR beta CDR3 regions. RT-PCR in the first round (using the HTBI primer set) targeted the TCR CDR3. One entry per CDR3 protein results from TCRdb running MiXCR on the multiplex PCR reads. This table holds fewer than 400,000 distinct CDR3 sequences, approximately 14% found once. Material for sequencing was blood. The receptors derive from a woman between 18 and 29 years old with Graves' hyperthyroidism that later progressed to Graves' ophthalmopathy.

This clonotype occurred many times. V gene TRBV7-9 combines with J gene TRBJ2-7, with D unclear. Trimming pared 2 bases from V and 3 bases from J, leaving 8 bases between. Germline CDR1 is SEHNR and CDR2 is FQNEAQ (reference sequence). This CDR3 is 13 amino acids long. CDR3 nucleotide sequence: TGTGCCAGCAGCTTAATGGACCACTACGAGCAGTACTTC. It specifies CASSLMDHYEQYF.

This clonotype has just a few counts. The chain couples TRBV5-1 to TRBJ2-7; TRBD1 aligns across 7 bases. CDR1 and CDR2 from the germline V gene are SGHRS and YFSETQ. V shed 5 bases and J 3 bases; nucleotides not matched to a gene: 17. This CDR3 has 17 residues. This chain's CDR3 is CASSGPRTKGADYEQYF. CDR3 DNA: TGCGCCAGCAGTGGTCCTCGAACAAAGGGGGCCGACTACGAGCAGTACTTC.

This clonotype was detected ten times or more. The V and J genes are TRBV7-9 and TRBJ2-5; no firm D call. Germline V gene data show CDR1 as SEHNR and CDR2 as FQNEAQ (reference sequence). Trimming left V 4 bases short and J 2 bases short, with 11 bases between. The CDR3 consists of 14 residues. The CDR3 is CASSSPAGQETQYF. CDR3 in DNA: TGTGCCAGCAGCTCCCCGGCCGGGCAAGAGACCCAGTACTTC. Based on the CDR3 plus reference TRBV7-9 and TRBJ2-5, the full variable domain is DTGVSQNPRHKITKRGQNVTFRCDPISEHNRLYWYRQTLGQGPEFLTYFQNEAQLEKSRLLSDRFSAERPKGSFSTLEIQRTEQGDSAMYLCASSSPAGQETQYFGPGTRLLVL.

This clonotype was observed many times. The genes are TRBV11-2 and TRBJ1-2; D call uncertain. This CDR3 spans 14 amino acids. The germline V gene encodes CDR1 SGHAT and CDR2 FQNNGV. The V gene lost 6 bases and the J gene lost 3 bases, with 14 bases spanning the gap. In DNA form, the CDR3 reads TGTGCCAGCAGTCGAGAGGGAGCTTACTATGGCTACACCTTC. Translated, it gives CASSREGAYYGYTF.

In its sample, this clonotype was seen many times. The chain uses TRBV7-2 and TRBJ2-1; D assignment may be TRBD1 or TRBD2 (5 bases each). Trimming shortened V by 8 bases and J by 10 bases, and 21 bases separated the two germline ends. Germline assignment: CDR1 SGHTA and CDR2 FQGNSA. CDR3 size: 14 residues. DNA for the CDR3: TGTGCCAGCCGTTCTCGGGGTGGGGGTCACGAGCAGTTCTTC. This gives the protein CASRSRGGGHEQFF.

This clonotype was found a few times. The chain is built from TRBV14 and TRBJ2-7; 9 positions agree with TRBD2. Germline CDR1 is SGHDN and CDR2 is FVKESK. The CDR3 loop spans 17 amino acids. Germline trimming cut 0 bases from V and 1 base from J; bases unmatched to any gene: 7. In nucleotides, the CDR3 is TGTGCCAGCAGCCAAGATTGGGATAGCGGGAGATCCTACGAGCAGTACTTC. Translating gives CASSQDWDSGRSYEQYF.

The chain recombines TRBV6-1 with TRBJ2-5, with a tentative D call TRBD2 (6 bases). This CDR3 has 15 residues. Germline V gene lookup returns CDR1 MNHNS and CDR2 SASEGT. V gave up 3 bases and J gave up 1 base, with 12 bases separating them. CDR3 sequence (DNA): TGTGCCAGCAGTGAGGATGGGGGGAGCCAAGAGACCCAGTACTTC. Amino acid sequence: CASSEDGGSQETQYF.

This clonotype was detected only a few times. The rearrangement joins TRBV3-1 to TRBJ2-2; 7 nucleotides align to TRBD1. V lost 6 bases to trimming and J lost 1 base; unmatched junction nucleotides: 8. Looked up from germline, CDR1 is LGHDT and CDR2 is YNNKEL (reference sequence). This CDR3 has 16 amino acids. The CDR3 region has the DNA TGTGCCAGCAGACTAAACAGGGGATGGAACACCGGGGAGCTGTTTTTT. Translating gives CASRLNRGWNTGELFF.

This clonotype showed up many times. The rearrangement uses TRBV20-1 and TRBJ1-1; 7 positions agree with TRBD1. The CDR3 spans 15 residues. CDR1 is DFQATT, CDR2 SNEGSKA, per germline (reference sequence). V shed 6 bases, J shed 3 bases, and the junction held 13 bases outside the gene matches. DNA of the CDR3: TGCAGTGCGGTCAACCCGGCAGGGGGGGACACTGAAGCTTTCTTT. Amino acid sequence: CSAVNPAGGDTEAFF.

This clonotype was found a few times. The V call is TRBV4-2, the J call TRBJ1-4; 7 positions match TRBD1. With 1 base clipped from V and 8 bases from J, the junction kept 13 bases outside the gene matches. Germline lookup yields CDR1 LGHNA and CDR2 YNFKEQ. This CDR3 has 17 residues. DNA of the CDR3: TGTGCCAGCAGCCAAGCCGGCTACAGGGGCGGCGGCGAAAAACTGTTTTTT. Its protein is CASSQAGYRGGGEKLFF.

At least ten counts were recorded for this clonotype. The chain combines TRBV7-3 with TRBJ2-3; 14 nucleotides align to TRBD2. CDR1 is SGHTA, CDR2 FQGTGA, per germline. V was pared by 2 bases and J by 4 bases, with 11 bases of the junction left unmatched. This CDR3 region has 19 residues. CDR3 coding DNA: TGTGCCAGCAGCTTAGGGACTAGCGGGAGTTGGTCCGTCGCAGATACGCAGTATTTT. Translating it yields CASSLGTSGSWSVADTQYF.

This clonotype was observed many times. The chain links TRBV20-1 to TRBJ2-7; 8 bases agree with TRBD1. The CDR3 has 13 amino acids. The junction had 6 bases not matched to a gene; V was cut back by 4 bases and J by 4 bases. CDR1 is DFQATT and CDR2 is SNEGSKA in the germline V gene (reference sequence). The CDR3 loop is CSATRDRFYEQYF. The DNA for the CDR3 is TGCAGTGCTACCCGGGACAGGTTTTACGAGCAGTACTTC.

This clonotype was picked up many times. V gene TRBV2 combines with J gene TRBJ1-2; 7 bases agree with TRBD1. The CDR3 totals 13 residues. Unmatched junction bases numbered 8, after V lost 7 bases and J lost 6 bases. CDR1 and CDR2 (germline): SNHLY, FYNNEI. The CDR3 region is CASNRQGYDGYTF. The CDR3 bases are TGTGCCAGCAATAGACAGGGATACGATGGCTACACCTTC.

This clonotype was counted many times. The chain recombines TRBV5-1 with TRBJ2-2, with 7 nucleotides matching TRBD2. CDR1 is SGHRS, CDR2 YFSETQ, per germline. The CDR3 totals 16 residues. V lost 2 bases and J lost 7; bases outside the gene matches: 11. In nucleotides, the CDR3 is TGCGCCAGCAGCTTCCAGCCAGCGGGAACGGACGGGGAGCTGTTTTTT. Translation: CASSFQPAGTDGELFF. The whole variable domain, filled in from reference TRBV5-1 and TRBJ2-2, reads KAGVTQTPRYLIKTRGQQVTLSCSPISGHRSVSWYQQTPGQGLQFLFEYFSETQRNKGNFPGRFSGRQFSNSRSEMNVSTLELGDSALYLCASSFQPAGTDGELFFGEGSRLTVL.

Many counts were recorded for this clonotype. This chain uses TRBV6-1 with TRBJ1-4; D is unclear. The CDR3 is 13 residues long. V was trimmed by 7 bases and J by 4 bases, leaving 10 bases between them. The germline gives CDR1 MNHNS, CDR2 SASEGT. The CDR3 bases are TGTGCCAGCAAGCCAGGTGATAATGAAAAACTGTTTTTT. Amino acid sequence: CASKPGDNEKLFF.

The V and J genes are TRBV27 and TRBJ1-5; a weak D match, TRBD1 (6 bases). CDR1 and CDR2 from the germline V gene are MNHEY and SMNVEV (reference sequence). Trimming shortened V by 2 bases and J by 3 bases, and 14 bases separated the two germline ends. This CDR3 region has 16 residues. The CDR3 DNA reads as TGTGCCAGCAGTTTACCGATAGGGGGACCCAATCAGCCCCAGCATTTT. It specifies CASSLPIGGPNQPQHF.

The sample holds many counts of this clonotype. The V call is TRBV6-2 or TRBV6-3, the J call TRBJ1-1, with unresolved D. V lost 4 bases, J lost 6 bases, and 9 bases lay in between. The CDR3 sequence is 12 residues long. CDR1 and CDR2 from the germline V gene are MNHEY and SVGEGT. The CDR3 DNA sequence: TGTGCCAGCAGTTTAGTAACAGCTGAAGCTTTCTTT. Translated, it gives CASSLVTAEAFF.

This clonotype was counted many times. The DNA of the CDR3 is TGTGCCAGCAGCACCGGGACACCACCCCGGGCCCAGTACTTC. This translates into CASSTGTPPRAQYF. V usage is TRBV28 and J usage is TRBJ2-5, with D possibly being TRBD1 (6 bases). CDR1 and CDR2 from the germline V gene are MDHEN and SYDVKM. This CDR3 has 14 residues. V dropped 6 bases and J dropped 9 bases, with 20 bases sitting between them.

V usage is TRBV27 and J usage is TRBJ2-1, with D perhaps TRBD1 or TRBD2 (5 bases each). V was cut by 6 bases and J by 5 bases, with 20 bases left in between. Germline V gene sequence: CDR1 MNHEY, CDR2 SMNVEV (reference sequence). The CDR3 consists of 16 residues. CDR3 loop: CASSISRQSRDNEQFF. CDR3 sequence (DNA): TGTGCCAGCAGCATCTCAAGACAGTCGAGGGACAATGAGCAGTTCTTC.

This clonotype appeared a few times. The V and J genes are TRBV3-1 and TRBJ1-1; D is undetermined. Trimming took off 7 bases at V and 11 bases at J, with 14 bases between the two ends. Germline lookup yields CDR1 LGHDT and CDR2 YNNKEL (reference sequence). The CDR3 length is 11 residues. CDR3 coding DNA: TGTGCCAGCAAAAAGGAGTCAGAGGCTTTCTTT. Protein sequence: CASKKESEAFF.

This clonotype occurred many times. The chain uses TRBV20-1 and TRBJ2-1; no definite D call. This CDR3 region has 13 residues. The V and J ends lost 3 bases and 10 bases respectively, with 16 bases between them. Germline V gene sequence: CDR1 DFQATT, CDR2 SNEGSKA (reference sequence). CDR3 bases: TGCAGTGCTAGCTTCGGGTCGGTACGGGAGCAGTTCTTC. It codes for CSASFGSVREQFF.

Ten or more counts support this clonotype. This chain links TRBV20-1 with TRBJ2-7; 8 bases agree with TRBD2. Trimming at V came to 6 bases and at J to 0 bases, leaving 4 bases not matched to a gene. The CDR3 runs 13 residues. CDR1 is DFQATT, CDR2 SNEGSKA, per germline (reference sequence). The CDR3 bases are TGCAGTGCCACCGGGAGGGCCTCCTACGAGCAGTACTTC. It specifies CSATGRASYEQYF.